The 3 T cell receptor beta chains in this list originate from one sample, sequenced in a study of tumor-infiltrating lymphocytes in glioblastoma multiforme (TCRdb year 2017). Sequenced using an Illumina HiSeq 2500. TCRB libraries were constructed from RNA through three rounds of nested multiplex PCR following a modified ARM-PCR protocol with multiple V-beta primers and a C-beta primer. TCRdb applied fastp at Q25 and MiXCR to the public reads, then kept only in-frame beta chains. Rows with a matching CDR3 protein are joined into one entry that keeps the most common DNA and genes. The sample table contains 7,500 to 10,000 distinct CDR3 sequences; only one count was recorded for 67% of them. The biggest ten clones account for roughly 51% of the sample. Sequencing used brain tumor tissue. The receptors shown here come from a male donor with glioblastoma.

Of note for this clonotype: The CDR3 does not end in the conserved phenylalanine or tryptophan, so this is likely a read error. The chain joins TRBV10-2 to TRBJ2-1; unclear D gene. The CDR3 is made up of 13 amino acids. The germline CDR1 and CDR2 sequences are WSHSY and SAAADI. With 2 bases removed from V and 5 bases from J, the gap between germline ends came to 7 bases. Here the CDR3 DNA reads TGCGCCAGCAGTGAGGAACGGAACAATGAGCAGTTCTTA. Its translation is CASSEERNNEQFL.

This chain joins TRBV7-8 and TRBJ1-2; 7 bases are a match to TRBD1. The junction had 12 bases not matched to a gene; V was cut back by 3 bases and J by 5 bases. Looked up from germline, CDR1 is SGHVS and CDR2 is FQNEAQ. This CDR3 spans 16 amino acids. CDR3 in DNA: TGTGCCAGCAGCTTGGGGGACAGTCTCCCTCTTTATGGCTACACCTTC. Residues: CASSLGDSLPLYGYTF.

This chain links TRBV6-5 with TRBJ2-3; 7 bases map to TRBD1. CDR1 and CDR2 (germline): MNHEY, SVGAGI. V shed 10 bases and J 1 base; nucleotides not matched to a gene: 8. The CDR3 contains 14 residues. As DNA, the CDR3 is TGTGCCAACGGCTACAGGGGAGGCACAGATACGCAGTATTTT. As protein: CANGYRGGTDTQYF.